The following is a T cell receptor beta chain sequence with its context. It was autoimmune disease history or systemic immunosuppression that excluded patients. Per germline, CDR1 ENHRY and CDR2 SYGVKD. The CDR3 runs to 18 residues. V dropped 8 bases and J dropped 3; count of bases not matched to a gene: 15. Data came from immunoSEQ multiplex PCR; TCRdb stores just in-frame clones and leaves some out. The table has 130,000 or so clones, around 93% seen once; the top ten hold over 0.15%. This sample was taken from a study of OX40 agonist ivuxolimab in advanced cancers. Turning to the study itself: Partial responses were achieved by three patients, of whom one had hepatocellular carcinoma and two had cutaneous melanoma.

The specimen comprised CD4+ or CD8+ T cells sorted from blood, sampled in a trial of the OX40 agonist ivuxolimab. The sequence derives from an adult with an advanced solid tumor such as melanoma, head and neck, liver or kidney cancer. This chain links TRBV10-3 with TRBJ2-7, with TRBD2 identical over 14 bases. The CDR3: CAIAGGAGTSGSGYEQYF. In DNA form, the CDR3 reads TGTGCCATCGCAGGAGGCGCCGGGACTAGCGGGAGTGGCTACGAGCAGTACTTC.